Sequencing of this T cell receptor (beta chain) was carried out in a study of blood T cell repertoires in COVID-19. V lost 0 bases and J lost 4, with 19 bases in between. CDR1 and CDR2 (germline): SGHNT, YYREEE (reference sequence). CDR3 length: 17 amino acids. Cohort 3 recovery required two negative PCRs, clearance, or symptom resolution. TCRdb's table, derived via immunoSEQ multiplex PCR, lists solely in-frame clones and lacks some. The sample gives about 410,000 clones, less than 95% of which show up once; 0.6% to 0.7% is in the top ten. The sequenced sample consisted of PBMCs or T cells enriched from blood (not recorded which). V and J are TRBV5-4 and TRBJ1-2; D might be TRBD1 (6 bases). This TCR was recovered from a man between 18 and 29 years old who had recovered from COVID-19. The CDR3 protein is CASSLDMTGWETYGYTF. CDR3 DNA sequence: TGTGCCAGCAGCTTGGATATGACAGGCTGGGAAACCTATGGCTACACCTTC. Looking up the rest from reference TRBV5-4 and TRBJ1-2 gives the full variable domain: ETGVTQSPTHLIKTRGQQVTLRCSSQSGHNTVSWYQQALGQGPQFIFQYYREEENGRGNFPPRFSGLQFPNYSSELNVNALELDDSALYLCASSLDMTGWETYGYTFGSGTRLTVV.